The 6 T cell receptor beta chains listed next were all sequenced from one sample in a study of beta chain features in type 1 diabetes. Investigators reverse transcribed all isolated RNA, so they sequenced expressed TCRB transcripts. TCRdb keeps only in-frame clones here, not all; method: immunoSEQ multiplex PCR. The repertoire holds around 140,000 clones, with approximately 9.8% as singletons. Material for sequencing was central memory CD4+ T cells from blood. Receptors originate from a woman aged 40 to 50 in good health.

The genes are TRBV6-5 and TRBJ2-5; the match to TRBD2 covers 7 bases. The V gene end was trimmed by 6 bases and the J gene end by 5 bases; junction bases not matched to a gene: 3. This CDR3 region has 12 residues. Germline V gene data show CDR1 as MNHEY and CDR2 as SVGAGI. The CDR3 loop is CASSVGGETQYF. Here the CDR3 DNA reads TGTGCCAGCAGCGTCGGGGGGGAGACCCAGTACTTC.

The chain uses TRBV7-2 and TRBJ1-1, with unresolved D. Germline CDR1 is SGHTA and CDR2 is FQGNSA. There are 13 residues in the CDR3. V was clipped by 5 bases and J by 3 bases, with 10 bases between them. DNA for the CDR3: TGTGCCAGCAGCCCACAGAGGGACACTGAAGCTTTCTTT. It translates to CASSPQRDTEAFF.

This clone was picked up a small number of times. This chain connects TRBV9 to TRBJ2-5; 8 nucleotides match TRBD2. The V gene's germline CDR1 is SGDLS and CDR2 YYNGEE. The CDR3 extends over 15 amino acids. V shed 3 bases, J shed 4 bases, and the junction held 8 bases outside the gene matches. CDR3 coding DNA: TGTGCCAGCAGCGCGGGGGGGCGCGGAGGAGAGACCCAGTACTTC. Translated: CASSAGGRGGETQYF.

The CDR3 loop is CAIGGGTSGGATDTQYF. The CDR3 DNA reads as TGTGCCATTGGAGGTGGGACTAGCGGGGGGGCGACAGATACGCAGTATTTT. The chain couples TRBV10-3 to TRBJ2-3; 16 bases are a match to TRBD2. Trimming cost V 9 bases and J 3 bases; bases outside gene matches: 9. This CDR3 has 17 amino acids. Germline CDR1 reads ENHRY; CDR2 reads SYGVKD.

This clone appeared a few times. CDR3 region: CASSPFSGSNYGYTF. The CDR3 DNA reads as TGTGCCAGCAGCCCGTTTTCAGGCTCTAACTATGGCTACACCTTC. The V gene is TRBV14, the J gene TRBJ1-2; D gene unclear. Trimming shortened V by 4 bases and J by 0 bases, and 12 bases separated the two germline ends. CDR3 size: 15 residues. Germline values: CDR1 SGHDN, CDR2 FVKESK.

This chain uses TRBV4-3 with TRBJ1-2; D may be TRBD1 (5 bases). The CDR3 has 13 residues. V lost 1 base and J lost 8, with 11 bases in between. The germline CDR1 and CDR2 sequences are LGHNA and YSLEER. CDR3 sequence: CASSQVGGGGYTF. The CDR3 DNA is TGCGCCAGCAGCCAAGTAGGTGGGGGGGGCTACACCTTC.